This TCR beta chain was captured in a study of blood T cells in healthy people across ages. General study points: Strong correlation was found linking TCR beta diversity to naive T cell percentage.

Combining a sample-barcoded 5' primer with a J-beta primer mix, a second PCR ran for 7 to 11 cycles. TCRdb re-analysed the 5' RACE reads in MiXCR, keeping a single row per CDR3 protein. The sample has some 790,000 distinct CDR3 sequences, under 30% seen once. CDR3 length equals 14 residues. Trimming cost V 7 bases and J 11 bases; bases outside gene matches: 16. Germline V gene sequence: CDR1 MNHEY, CDR2 SVGEGT. This clonotype has ten or more counts. Its antigen is unknown. This sequence was found in a woman over 75 in good health. This sequence joins TRBV6-2 or TRBV6-3 and TRBJ1-2; 7 bases map to TRBD1. Sequencing was done on a sample of blood. Written as DNA, the CDR3 is TGTGCCAGCACCTACGGGACAGTAACTATGGGATACACCTTC. Its translation is CASTYGTVTMGYTF.